This passage covers 18 T cell receptor beta chains from one sample sequenced in a study of cytomegalovirus exposure and HLA in healthy donors (dated by TCRdb to 2017 to 2019). The library was obtained by the immunoSEQ multiplex PCR assay. The multiplex PCR relied on a mix of 60 forward primers for TCR Vbeta segments and 13 reverse primers for TCR Jbeta segments. TCRdb provides this immuneACCESS table in a form limited to in-frame rearrangements. Some clones are lacking; in checked studies, under half of them reflect an unresolved V gene, and why the rest are absent is not known. This sample is represented by roughly 100,000 clones; 13% to 15% of them were singletons. In total, the top ten clones hold approximately 0.8% of the sample. The specimen was PBMCs. Receptors were obtained from a female donor in good health and CMV-seronegative.

CDR3 coding DNA: TGTGCCAGCACGGTCGGAGGGGAGACATCAAACTATGGCTACACCTTC. Amino acids: CASTVGGETSNYGYTF. The V call is TRBV28, the J call TRBJ1-2; weak D call: TRBD1 (5 bases). V gave up 7 bases and J gave up 2 bases, with 20 bases separating them. The CDR3 totals 16 residues. The germline V gene encodes CDR1 MDHEN and CDR2 SYDVKM.

This clone was seen a handful of times. The V call is TRBV10-3, the J call TRBJ2-7; 9 positions match TRBD2. This CDR3 is built from 13 residues. V shed 6 bases, J shed 3 bases, and the junction held 3 bases outside the gene matches. Looked up from germline, CDR1 is ENHRY and CDR2 is SYGVKD. For the CDR3, the DNA is TGTGCCATCAGCCCTAGCGGGAACTACGAGCAGTACTTC. It is translated as CAISPSGNYEQYF.

The CDR3: CASSSRPRDRPYGYTF. The CDR3 nucleotides are TGTGCCAGCAGCTCACGGCCGCGGGACAGGCCCTATGGCTACACCTTC. The chain is built from TRBV9 and TRBJ1-2, with TRBD1 matching over 8 bases. CDR3 size: 16 residues. Germline assignment: CDR1 SGDLS and CDR2 YYNGEE. Germline trimming cut 4 bases from V and 4 bases from J; bases unmatched to any gene: 12.

There are a few counts of this clone. This chain connects TRBV30 to TRBJ2-5; maybe TRBD1 (5 bases). The CDR3 is 13 amino acids. V shed 3 bases and J shed 4 bases, with 12 bases lying between them. Germline V lookup: CDR1 GTSNPN, CDR2 SVGIG (reference sequence). CDR3 protein: CAWRKPGPETQYF. For the CDR3, the DNA is TGTGCCTGGAGAAAGCCAGGGCCAGAGACCCAGTACTTC.

The chain is built from TRBV5-1 and TRBJ1-1; tentatively, D is TRBD1 (5 bases). Germline values: CDR1 SGHRS, CDR2 YFSETQ. The CDR3 runs 14 residues. With 4 bases removed from V and 2 bases from J, the gap between germline ends came to 12 bases. The DNA for the CDR3 is TGCGCCAGCAGCGAGACCCAGGGAAACACTGAAGCTTTCTTT. Translated, it gives CASSETQGNTEAFF. The full variable domain, in which reference TRBV5-1 and TRBJ1-1 provide the parts outside the CDR3, is KAGVTQTPRYLIKTRGQQVTLSCSPISGHRSVSWYQQTPGQGLQFLFEYFSETQRNKGNFPGRFSGRQFSNSRSEMNVSTLELGDSALYLCASSETQGNTEAFFGQGTRLTVV.

This clone turned up a few times. This chain uses TRBV29-1 with TRBJ1-2; 7 positions match TRBD1. The V gene's germline CDR1 is SQVTM and CDR2 ANQGSEA. The CDR3 is 17 amino acids. After removal of 3 bases from V and 2 bases from J, the junction contained 15 bases not matched to a gene. The CDR3 DNA follows: TGCAGCGTTGATTACAGGACAGGTTCCGGGGGAAACTATGGCTACACCTTC. Its protein is CSVDYRTGSGGNYGYTF. Complete variable domain (other parts from reference TRBV29-1 and TRBJ1-2): SAVISQKPSRDICQRGTSLTIQCQVDSQVTMMFWYRQQPGQSLTLIATANQGSEATYESGFVIDKFPISRPNLTFSTLTVSNMSPEDSSIYLCSVDYRTGSGGNYGYTFGSGTRLTVV.

This clone showed up just a few times. The chain combines TRBV5-6 with TRBJ1-5, with TRBD1 matching over 11 bases. J was trimmed by 2 bases and V by 4 bases; bases with no gene match: 8. Germline V gene lookup returns CDR1 SGHDT and CDR2 YYEEEE. The CDR3 consists of 17 residues. The CDR3: CASSTSGTGGGNQPQHF. In DNA form, the CDR3 reads TGTGCCAGCAGCACCTCCGGGACAGGGGGGGGCAATCAGCCCCAGCATTTT.

The chain links TRBV10-3 to TRBJ1-4, with D unclear. The CDR3 length is 13 residues. Deletions cut 6 bases from V and 6 bases from J, with 11 bases between. Germline lookup yields CDR1 ENHRY and CDR2 SYGVKD. CDR3 residues: CAIRTRPDEKLFF. DNA for the CDR3: TGTGCCATCAGGACGAGGCCCGATGAAAAACTGTTTTTT.

The chain has TRBV9 and TRBJ1-4; TRBD1 agrees at 8 bases. V lost 7 bases and J lost 4; bases outside the gene matches: 15. From germline, CDR1 is SGDLS and CDR2 YYNGEE. This CDR3 has 17 amino acids. The CDR3: CASQPTGGSTNNEKLFF. CDR3 nucleotides: TGTGCCAGCCAACCAACAGGGGGATCAACTAATAATGAAAAACTGTTTTTT.

This sequence joins TRBV6-5 and TRBJ1-1; 7 bases agree with TRBD1. Germline V gives CDR1 MNHEY, CDR2 SVGAGI. V trimming: 2 bases; J trimming: 4 bases; junction bases outside the gene matches: 4. This CDR3 contains 14 residues. The CDR3 protein is CASSYAGGLTEAFF. The DNA for the CDR3 is TGTGCCAGCAGTTACGCAGGGGGTCTCACTGAAGCTTTCTTT.

The chain uses TRBV27 and TRBJ2-5; the D gene is possibly TRBD2 (6 bases). CDR3 length: 15 amino acids. The V end lost 3 bases, the J end lost 6 bases, and 17 bases lay between the germline ends. CDR1 is MNHEY and CDR2 is SMNVEV in the germline V gene (reference sequence). As DNA, the CDR3 is TGTGCCAGCAGTTTTGTTCGGGGGTGGGTAAAGACCCAGTACTTC. This translates into CASSFVRGWVKTQYF.

This clone was seen more than once but under ten times. The J gene is TRBJ1-5, the V gene TRBV15; no firm D call. In germline, CDR1 is LNHNV, CDR2 YYDKDF (reference sequence). The V gene lost 4 bases and the J gene lost 1 base, with 8 bases spanning the gap. The CDR3 spans 14 residues. The CDR3 reads CATSKEESNQPQHF. DNA for the CDR3: TGTGCCACCAGCAAAGAGGAGAGCAATCAGCCCCAGCATTTT.

The CDR3 DNA is TGTGCCAGCAGTGATAGGACATTCTCAAGATACAATGAGCAGTTCTTC. It specifies CASSDRTFSRYNEQFF. The gene calls are TRBV6-1 and TRBJ2-1; D perhaps matches TRBD1 (5 bases). Trimming pared 3 bases from V and 4 bases from J, leaving 16 bases between. This CDR3 has 16 amino acids. CDR1 and CDR2 from the germline V gene are MNHNS and SASEGT.

The gene calls are TRBV7-2 and TRBJ1-6; 9 bases map to TRBD1. V lost 2 bases, J lost 10 bases, and 6 bases stayed unmatched. CDR3 size: 15 residues. CDR1 is SGHTA and CDR2 is FQGNSA in the germline V gene. The CDR3 sequence: CASSLPGQGGSPLHF. For the CDR3, the DNA is TGTGCCAGCAGCTTACCGGGACAGGGAGGGTCACCCCTCCACTTT.

This clone was seen more than once but under ten times. The V and J genes are TRBV6-5 and TRBJ1-1; the match to TRBD1 covers 12 bases. In germline, CDR1 is MNHEY, CDR2 SVGAGI. The trim removed 2 bases at V and 11 bases at J, leaving 12 bases unmatched. The CDR3 is 16 amino acids. The CDR3 nucleotides are TGTGCCAGCAGTTACAGTCCCGGGACAGGGGGCGGACTCGCTTTCTTT. This codes for CASSYSPGTGGGLAFF.

The V and J genes are TRBV7-9 and TRBJ1-6, with TRBD1 as a possible D gene (6 bases). The CDR3 is made up of 12 amino acids. Germline assignment: CDR1 SEHNR and CDR2 FQNEAQ (reference sequence). V lost 5 bases, J lost 11 bases, and 10 bases lay in between. This CDR3 reads CASSLQGPPLHF. CDR3 sequence (DNA): TGTGCCAGCAGCCTACAGGGACCACCCCTCCACTTT.

This clone was recorded a few times. The rearrangement links TRBV5-6 to TRBJ1-2; perhaps TRBD1 as D (5 bases). Trimming stripped 1 base from V and 6 bases from J, with 13 bases between. The germline V gene has CDR1 SGHDT and CDR2 YYEEEE. The CDR3 contains 14 residues. The CDR3 nucleotides read TGTGCCAGCAGCTTGTCTGCAGGGAGGCATGGCTACACCTTC. Amino acids: CASSLSAGRHGYTF. The whole variable domain, remainder taken from reference TRBV5-6 and TRBJ1-2, is DAGVTQSPTHLIKTRGQQVTLRCSPKSGHDTVSWYQQALGQGPQFIFQYYEEEERQRGNFPDRFSGHQFPNYSSELNVNALLLGDSALYLCASSLSAGRHGYTFGSGTRLTVV.

This chain joins TRBV7-3 and TRBJ2-1, with 14 bases identical to TRBD2. Germline V CDR1 and CDR2: SGHTA, FQGTGA. V shed 2 bases and J 9 bases; nucleotides not matched to a gene: 0. This CDR3 region has 14 residues. The DNA of the CDR3 is TGTGCCAGCAGCTTAGGACTAGCGGGAGGTGAGCAGTTCTTC. It specifies CASSLGLAGGEQFF.